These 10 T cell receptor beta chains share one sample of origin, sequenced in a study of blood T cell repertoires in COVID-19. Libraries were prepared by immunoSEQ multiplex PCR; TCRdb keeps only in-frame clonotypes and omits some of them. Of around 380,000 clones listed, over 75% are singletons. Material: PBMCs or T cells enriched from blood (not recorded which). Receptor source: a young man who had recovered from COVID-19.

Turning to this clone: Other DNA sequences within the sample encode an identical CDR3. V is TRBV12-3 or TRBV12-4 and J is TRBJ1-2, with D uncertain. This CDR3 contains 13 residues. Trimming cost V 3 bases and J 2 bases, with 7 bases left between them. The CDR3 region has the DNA TGTGCCAGCAGTTTTGGTCAGAACTATGGCTACACCTTC. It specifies CASSFGQNYGYTF.

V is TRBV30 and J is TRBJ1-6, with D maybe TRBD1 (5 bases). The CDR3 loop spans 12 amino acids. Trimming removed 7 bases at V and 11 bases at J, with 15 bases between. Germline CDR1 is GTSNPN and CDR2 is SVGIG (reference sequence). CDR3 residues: CASTGLAAPLHF. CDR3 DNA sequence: TGTGCCTCCACGGGACTCGCAGCACCCCTCCACTTT.

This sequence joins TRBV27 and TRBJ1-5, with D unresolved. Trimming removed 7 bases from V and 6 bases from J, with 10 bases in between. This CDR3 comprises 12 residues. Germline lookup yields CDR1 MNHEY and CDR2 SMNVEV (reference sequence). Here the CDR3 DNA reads TGTGCCAGCAAACAGAGCGGTCAGCCCCAGCATTTT. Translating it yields CASKQSGQPQHF.

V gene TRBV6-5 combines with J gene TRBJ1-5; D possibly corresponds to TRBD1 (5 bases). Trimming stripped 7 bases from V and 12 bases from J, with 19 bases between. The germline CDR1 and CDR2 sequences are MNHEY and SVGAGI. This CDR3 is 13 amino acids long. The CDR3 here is CASTVNEGVSQHF. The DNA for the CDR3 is TGTGCCAGCACCGTAAACGAAGGGGTGAGCCAGCATTTT.

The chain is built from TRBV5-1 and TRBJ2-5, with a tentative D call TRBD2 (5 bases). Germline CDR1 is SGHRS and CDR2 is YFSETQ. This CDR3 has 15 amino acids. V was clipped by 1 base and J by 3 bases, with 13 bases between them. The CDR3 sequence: CASSLSTKGEETQYF. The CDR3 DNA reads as TGCGCCAGCAGCTTGAGTACGAAGGGAGAAGAGACCCAGTACTTC. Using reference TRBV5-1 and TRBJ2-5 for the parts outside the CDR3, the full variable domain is KAGVTQTPRYLIKTRGQQVTLSCSPISGHRSVSWYQQTPGQGLQFLFEYFSETQRNKGNFPGRFSGRQFSNSRSEMNVSTLELGDSALYLCASSLSTKGEETQYFGPGTRLLVL.

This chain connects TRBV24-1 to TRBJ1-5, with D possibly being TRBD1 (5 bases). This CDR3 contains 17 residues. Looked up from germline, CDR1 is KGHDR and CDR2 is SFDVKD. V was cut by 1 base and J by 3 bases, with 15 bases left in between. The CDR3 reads CATSDFPRGGDNQPQHF. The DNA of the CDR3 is TGTGCCACCAGTGATTTCCCACGGGGGGGGGACAATCAGCCCCAGCATTTT.

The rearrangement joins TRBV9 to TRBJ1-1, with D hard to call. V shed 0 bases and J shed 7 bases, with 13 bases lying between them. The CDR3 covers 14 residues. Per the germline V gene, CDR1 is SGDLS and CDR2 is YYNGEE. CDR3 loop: CASSVGAAPLEAFF. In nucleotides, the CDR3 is TGTGCCAGCAGCGTAGGGGCAGCCCCTCTTGAAGCTTTCTTT.

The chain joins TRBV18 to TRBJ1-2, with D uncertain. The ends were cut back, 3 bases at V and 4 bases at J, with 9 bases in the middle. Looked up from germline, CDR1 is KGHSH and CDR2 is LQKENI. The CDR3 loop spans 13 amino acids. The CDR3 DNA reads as TGTGCCAGCTCACCTGGAGGAGGCTATGGCTACACCTTC. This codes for CASSPGGGYGYTF.

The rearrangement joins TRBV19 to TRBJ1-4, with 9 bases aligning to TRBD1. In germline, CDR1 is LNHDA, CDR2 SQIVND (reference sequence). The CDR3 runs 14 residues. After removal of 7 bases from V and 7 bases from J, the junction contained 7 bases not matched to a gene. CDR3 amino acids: CASTGDRAGEKLFF. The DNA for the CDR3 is TGTGCCAGTACCGGGGACAGGGCTGGTGAAAAACTGTTTTTT.

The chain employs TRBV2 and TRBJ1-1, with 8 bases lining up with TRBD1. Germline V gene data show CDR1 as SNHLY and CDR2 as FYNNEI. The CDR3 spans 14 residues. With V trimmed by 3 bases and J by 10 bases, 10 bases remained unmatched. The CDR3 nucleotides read TGTGCCAGCAGTGACCCCAGGGGGCGCGGGGTAGCTTTCTTT. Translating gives CASSDPRGRGVAFF.